This TCR beta chain was sequenced during a study of T cells in narcolepsy. The CDR3 consists of 13 residues. The V end was cut by 3 bases, the J end by 0 bases, with 5 bases between. Germline V lookup: CDR1 KGHSH, CDR2 LQKENI. Profiled with immunoSEQ multiplex PCR; TCRdb holds only in-frame clones, not every one. The sample consists of about 24,000 clones, roughly 85% of them appearing once. Source material: memory (CD45RA-) CD4+ T cells from blood. This receptor was identified in a human donor in good health. The chain employs TRBV18 and TRBJ1-1, with D unresolved. The CDR3 reads CASSPGVNTEAFF. DNA for the CDR3: TGTGCCAGCTCACCTGGGGTGAACACTGAAGCTTTCTTT.